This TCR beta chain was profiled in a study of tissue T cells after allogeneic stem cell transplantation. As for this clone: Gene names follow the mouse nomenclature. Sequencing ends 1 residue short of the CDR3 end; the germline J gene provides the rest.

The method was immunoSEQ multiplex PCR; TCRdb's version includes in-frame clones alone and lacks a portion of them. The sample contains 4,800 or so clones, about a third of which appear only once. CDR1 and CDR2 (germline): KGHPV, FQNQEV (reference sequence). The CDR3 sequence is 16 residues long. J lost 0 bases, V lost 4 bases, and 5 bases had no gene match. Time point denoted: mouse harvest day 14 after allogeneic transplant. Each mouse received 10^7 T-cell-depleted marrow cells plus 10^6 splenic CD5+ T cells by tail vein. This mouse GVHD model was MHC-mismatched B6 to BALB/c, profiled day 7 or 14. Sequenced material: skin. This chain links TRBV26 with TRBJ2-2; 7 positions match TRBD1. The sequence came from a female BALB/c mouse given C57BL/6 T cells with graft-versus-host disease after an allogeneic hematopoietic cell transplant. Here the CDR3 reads CASSPHRGANTGQLYF. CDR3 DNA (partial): TGTGCCAGCAGTCCACACAGGGGCGCAAACACCGGGCAGCTCTAC.